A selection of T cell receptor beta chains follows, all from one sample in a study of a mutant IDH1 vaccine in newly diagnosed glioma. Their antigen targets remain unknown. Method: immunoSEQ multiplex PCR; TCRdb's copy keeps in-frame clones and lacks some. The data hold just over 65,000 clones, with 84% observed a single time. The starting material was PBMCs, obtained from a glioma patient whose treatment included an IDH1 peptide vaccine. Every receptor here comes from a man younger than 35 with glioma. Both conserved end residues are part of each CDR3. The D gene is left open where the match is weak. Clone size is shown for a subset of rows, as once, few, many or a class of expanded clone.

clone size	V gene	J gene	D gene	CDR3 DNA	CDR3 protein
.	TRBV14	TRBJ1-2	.	TGTGCCAGCAGCTCTGGGCAGAGCAAACTCTATGGCTACACCTTC	CASSSGQSKLYGYTF
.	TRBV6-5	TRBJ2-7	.	TGTGCCAGCAGGCCAGCTATCAGAAGCTCCTACGAGCAGTACTTC	CASRPAIRSSYEQYF
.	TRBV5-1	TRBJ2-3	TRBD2	TGCGCCAGCAGCTTGGGACTAGCGGGGGGTTTAGATACGCAGTATTTT	CASSLGLAGGLDTQYF
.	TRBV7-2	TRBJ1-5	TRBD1	TGTGCCAGCAGCTTAGCGACAGGGAGGAATCAGCCCCAGCATTTT	CASSLATGRNQPQHF
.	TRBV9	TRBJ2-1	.	TGTGCCAGCAGCGTTGACCCTCGGGCCCCAAATGGGGAGCAGTTCTTC	CASSVDPRAPNGEQFF
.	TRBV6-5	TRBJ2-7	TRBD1	TGTGCCAGCAGTTACCCGACAGGGGAGCAGTACTTC	CASSYPTGEQYF
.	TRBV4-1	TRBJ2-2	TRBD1	TGCGCCAGCAGCCGAGGGGGCGCGGGGGAGCTGTTTTTT	CASSRGGAGELFF
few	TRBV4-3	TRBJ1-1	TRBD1	TGCGCCAGCAGCCAAGATGGGGGACAGAGGAACACTGAAGCTTTCTTT	CASSQDGGQRNTEAFF
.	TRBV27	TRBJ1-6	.	TGTGCCAGCAGTAAGAGGGGGATATTTTCACCCCTCCACTTT	CASSKRGIFSPLHF
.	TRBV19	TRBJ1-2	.	TGTGCCAGTATTGGACAGTGGGCCTATGGCTACACCTTC	CASIGQWAYGYTF
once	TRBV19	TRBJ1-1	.	TGTGCCAGTATAAGGGACTACCTGAACACTGAAGCTTTCTTT	CASIRDYLNTEAFF
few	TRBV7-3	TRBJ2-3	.	TGTGCCAGCAGCTTAGGAGGGAGCAGAACGGATACGCAGTATTTT	CASSLGGSRTDTQYF
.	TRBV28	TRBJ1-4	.	TGTGCCAGCAGAGTACCGTTTGCAACTAATGAAAAACTGTTTTTT	CASRVPFATNEKLFF
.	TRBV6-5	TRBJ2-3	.	TGTGCCACCCGAACCTACAGGCAGTATTTT	CATRTYRQYF
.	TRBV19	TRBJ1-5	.	TGTGCCAGTAGTATGGTGGGATATAGCAATCAGCCCCAGCATTTT	CASSMVGYSNQPQHF
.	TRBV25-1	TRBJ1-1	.	TGTGCCAGCAGTGCACCCTGGGACAAGAACACTGAAGCTTTCTTT	CASSAPWDKNTEAFF
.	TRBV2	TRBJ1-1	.	TGTGCCAGCAGTCTCCGTTTTCAGGGTATCGAAGCTTTCTTT	CASSLRFQGIEAFF
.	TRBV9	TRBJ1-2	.	TGTGCCAGCAGCGTAGGTCCGTGGGGTGGCTACACCTTC	CASSVGPWGGYTF
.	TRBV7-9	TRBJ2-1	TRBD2	TGTGCCAGCAGCTTGGTACTAGCGGGCCCTTCCTACAATGAGCAGTTCTTC	CASSLVLAGPSYNEQFF
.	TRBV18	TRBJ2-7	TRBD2	TGTGCCAGCTCAGAAGGACTAGCGGTATCCTACGAGCAGTACTTC	CASSEGLAVSYEQYF
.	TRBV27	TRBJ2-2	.	TGTGCCAGCAGTTTATCCTGGCAGACCAGCAACACCGGGGAGCTGTTTTTT	CASSLSWQTSNTGELFF
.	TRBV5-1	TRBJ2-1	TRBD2	TGCGCCAGCAGCTTGGCCGGGACTAGCGTTTACAATGAGCAGTTCTTC	CASSLAGTSVYNEQFF